This passage covers 22 T cell receptor beta chains from one sample sequenced in a study of T cell repertoires in cytomegalovirus infection. MiXCR was run by TCRdb on the reads, yielding one entry per CDR3 protein. The sample has roughly 300,000 distinct CDR3 sequences, 9.5% seen once; the top ten hold over 3.5%. Sequenced: PBMCs. The source of these receptors is a human donor in good health (CMV status not recorded). Some clones in this sample may be carry-over from other donors' samples.

In this sample, this clonotype turned up a few times. The V call is TRBV15, the J call TRBJ2-1; D may be TRBD2 (6 bases). V lost 8 bases to trimming and J lost 9 bases, with 17 bases between them. This CDR3 contains 13 residues. Germline V gene sequence: CDR1 LNHNV, CDR2 YYDKDF (reference sequence). The CDR3 loop reads CATRWAGFGEQFF. The CDR3 nucleotides read TGTGCCACCCGTTGGGCGGGATTCGGTGAGCAGTTCTTC.

This clonotype has only a few counts. This chain uses TRBV7-2 with TRBJ2-1; 11 nucleotides agree with TRBD2. This CDR3 spans 17 amino acids. With V trimmed by 2 bases and J by 6 bases, 9 bases remained unmatched. CDR1 and CDR2 (germline): SGHTA, FQGNSA. The CDR3 coding sequence is TGTGCCAGCAGCTTACGGGTTAGCGGGGGGGAGGGCAATGAGCAGTTCTTC. This gives the protein CASSLRVSGGEGNEQFF.

In this sample, this clonotype turned up a few times. This chain joins TRBV7-2 and TRBJ1-5; the D gene is possibly TRBD1 (5 bases). Trimming pared 3 bases from V and 13 bases from J, leaving 13 bases between. Per germline, CDR1 SGHTA and CDR2 FQGNSA. The CDR3 runs 12 residues. CDR3 nucleotide sequence: TGTGCCAGCAGCTTGGGACTCCGGGGGCAGCATTTT. It specifies CASSLGLRGQHF.

This clonotype was counted between two and nine times. CDR3 sequence reads: CASSSRGPGESGTGELFF. CDR3 bases: TGTGCCAGCAGTTCCCGGGGCCCAGGGGAATCGGGCACCGGGGAGCTGTTTTTT. The gene calls are TRBV6-8 and TRBJ2-2, with a weak D call TRBD1 (6 bases). CDR1 and CDR2 from the germline V gene are MNHGY and SAAAGT. V was cut by 4 bases and J by 4 bases, with 22 bases left in between. The CDR3 runs to 18 residues.

The rearrangement joins TRBV6-2 or TRBV6-3 to TRBJ1-5; D not certain. With 2 bases removed from V and 2 bases from J, the gap between germline ends came to 10 bases. Germline V lookup: CDR1 MNHEY, CDR2 SVGEGT. The CDR3 sequence is 15 residues long. CDR3 DNA: TGTGCCAGCAGTTACGCCCGGAACCGCAATCAGCCCCAGCATTTT. It encodes CASSYARNRNQPQHF.

The chain has TRBV4-2 and TRBJ2-7; no clear D gene. The CDR3 sequence is 13 residues long. Deletions cut 2 bases from V and 7 bases from J, with 12 bases between. The V gene's germline CDR1 is LGHNA and CDR2 YNFKEQ. This chain's CDR3 is CASSQLSAEEQYF. In DNA form, the CDR3 reads TGTGCCAGCAGCCAATTATCAGCTGAGGAGCAGTACTTC.

This clonotype was observed many times. The J gene is TRBJ2-7, the V gene TRBV7-2; D gene ambiguous. Germline-derived CDR1 and CDR2 are SGHTA and FQGNSA. The V end was cut by 0 bases, the J end by 6 bases, with 6 bases between. This CDR3 region has 12 residues. The CDR3 loop is CASSLAGIEQYF. In DNA form, the CDR3 reads TGTGCCAGCAGCTTAGCGGGGATCGAGCAGTACTTC.

This clonotype was seen at least ten times. V gene TRBV19 combines with J gene TRBJ2-2; 14 positions agree with TRBD2. This CDR3 is 18 amino acids long. CDR1 and CDR2 from the germline V gene are LNHDA and SQIVND (reference sequence). V trimming: 5 bases; J trimming: 5 bases; junction bases outside the gene matches: 10. The CDR3 loop reads CASSSLGLAGVVTGELFF. In nucleotides, the CDR3 is TGTGCCAGTAGTTCATTGGGACTAGCGGGAGTGGTTACCGGGGAGCTGTTTTTT. The variable domain in full, with the rest retrieved from reference TRBV19 and TRBJ2-2, is DGGITQSPKYLFRKEGQNVTLSCEQNLNHDAMYWYRQDPGQGLRLIYYSQIVNDFQKGDIAEGYSVSREKKESFPLTVTSAQKNPTAFYLCASSSLGLAGVVTGELFFGEGSRLTVL.

Many counts were recorded for this clonotype. The V call is TRBV7-2, the J call TRBJ2-5, with D unclear. Between the trimmed V and J ends, which lost 0 bases and 4 bases, there was a span of 9 bases. From germline, CDR1 is SGHTA and CDR2 FQGNSA. The CDR3 extends over 14 amino acids. This chain's CDR3 is CASSLASIGETQYF. In DNA form, the CDR3 reads TGTGCCAGCAGCTTAGCCTCTATAGGAGAGACCCAGTACTTC. The full variable domain, completed using reference TRBV7-2 and TRBJ2-5, is GAGVSQSPSNKVTEKGKDVELRCDPISGHTALYWYRQSLGQGLEFLIYFQGNSAPDKSGLPSDRFSAERTGGSVSTLTIQRTQQEDSAVYLCASSLASIGETQYFGPGTRLLVL.

The rearrangement joins TRBV12-3 or TRBV12-4 to TRBJ2-7, with 10 bases fitting TRBD2. V gave up 6 bases and J gave up 1 base; unmatched junction bases: 6. This CDR3 is built from 15 residues. The CDR3 is CASRPAGGPSYEQYF. For the CDR3, the DNA is TGTGCCAGCAGGCCAGCGGGAGGGCCTTCCTACGAGCAGTACTTC.

This clonotype came up many times. The rearrangement links TRBV7-2 to TRBJ2-3; D unresolved. Germline assignment: CDR1 SGHTA and CDR2 FQGNSA. V was pared by 5 bases and J by 0 bases, with 15 bases between. CDR3 size: 16 residues. DNA for the CDR3: TGTGCCAGCAGCATAAGGACCCCCCTTAGCACAGATACGCAGTATTTT. Translated, it gives CASSIRTPLSTDTQYF.

The chain combines TRBV12-3 or TRBV12-4 with TRBJ2-1; a possible D gene is TRBD1 (5 bases). The V and J ends lost 3 bases and 4 bases respectively, with 7 bases between them. CDR3 length equals 13 residues. CDR3 sequence reads: CASSFGHYNEQFF. The CDR3 DNA sequence: TGTGCCAGCAGTTTTGGACATTACAATGAGCAGTTCTTC.

This clonotype was counted a few times. This chain uses TRBV19 with TRBJ2-2, with D tentatively TRBD1 (6 bases). V lost 8 bases, J lost 5 bases, and 9 bases lay in between. In germline, CDR1 is LNHDA, CDR2 SQIVND (reference sequence). CDR3 length: 12 amino acids. The chain's CDR3 is CASGRGTGELFF. CDR3 in DNA: TGTGCCAGTGGCAGGGGTACCGGGGAGCTGTTTTTT.

The chain links TRBV28 to TRBJ2-1; no clear D. Germline lookup yields CDR1 MDHEN and CDR2 SYDVKM. The CDR3 is 13 amino acids. V lost 7 bases, J lost 5 bases, and 12 bases lay in between. CDR3 DNA sequence: TGTGCCAGCAATCCGCCCCCGGACAATGAGCAGTTCTTC. This gives the protein CASNPPPDNEQFF.

This clonotype was recorded many times. The chain has TRBV7-2 and TRBJ2-2; 8 bases fit TRBD1. This CDR3 comprises 15 residues. J lost 5 bases, V lost 5 bases, and 7 bases had no gene match. Germline V gene data show CDR1 as SGHTA and CDR2 as FQGNSA. The CDR3 DNA reads TGTGCCAGCAGCCTCTCAGGGGGCGCGACCGGGGAGCTGTTTTTT. Translating it yields CASSLSGGATGELFF.

This clonotype was recorded at least ten times. The V gene is TRBV7-2, the J gene TRBJ1-2, with D perhaps TRBD1 (6 bases). V gave up 5 bases and J gave up 4 bases, with 14 bases separating them. CDR1 is SGHTA, CDR2 FQGNSA, per germline. This CDR3 region has 14 residues. The CDR3 DNA sequence: TGTGCCAGCAGCACCGAACCAGGGGTCTATGGCTACACCTTC. As protein: CASSTEPGVYGYTF.

This clonotype came up many times. The chain uses TRBV7-2 and TRBJ2-1, with TRBD2 as a possible D gene (6 bases). Germline V gives CDR1 SGHTA, CDR2 FQGNSA. CDR3 length: 20 amino acids. The germline V and J ends were trimmed by 5 bases and 0 bases, with 26 bases remaining between them. CDR3 residues: CASSAPQGDGRGSSYNEQFF. The CDR3 DNA reads as TGTGCCAGCAGCGCCCCCCAGGGCGACGGGAGAGGGAGCTCCTACAATGAGCAGTTCTTC. Complete variable domain (other parts from reference TRBV7-2 and TRBJ2-1): GAGVSQSPSNKVTEKGKDVELRCDPISGHTALYWYRQSLGQGLEFLIYFQGNSAPDKSGLPSDRFSAERTGGSVSTLTIQRTQQEDSAVYLCASSAPQGDGRGSSYNEQFFGPGTRLTVL.

A few counts support this clonotype. CDR3 coding DNA: TGTGCCAGCAGCTCGCCCGGACAGGGAGGGACTGAAGCTTTCTTT. Amino acid sequence: CASSSPGQGGTEAFF. The chain combines TRBV5-4 with TRBJ1-1; 8 nucleotides line up with TRBD1. Per the germline V gene, CDR1 is SGHNT and CDR2 is YYREEE (reference sequence). V lost 3 bases and J lost 5; bases outside the gene matches: 9. This CDR3 has 15 amino acids.

This clonotype was seen only a few times. DNA of the CDR3: TGTGCCAGCTCACCACTACTACAGGGTACCTTGGACACTGAAGCTTTCTTT. It translates to CASSPLLQGTLDTEAFF. The rearrangement links TRBV18 to TRBJ1-1; perhaps TRBD1 as D (6 bases). V was clipped by 1 base and J by 3 bases, with 18 bases between them. The germline V gene encodes CDR1 KGHSH and CDR2 LQKENI. The CDR3 runs 17 residues.

This clonotype is medium-sized. The rearrangement uses TRBV7-2 and TRBJ2-7; TRBD2 matches 9 bases. Germline loops: CDR1 SGHTA, CDR2 FQGNSA. J was trimmed by 3 bases and V by 1 base; bases with no gene match: 4. This CDR3 spans 15 amino acids. The CDR3 DNA sequence: TGTGCCAGCAGCTTAGTCGGTAGCGGGAGCTACGAGCAGTACTTC. Translation gives CASSLVGSGSYEQYF.

The CDR3 is CASSLHPTGSGELFF. Written as DNA, the CDR3 is TGTGCCAGCAGCCTCCATCCTACAGGGTCCGGGGAGCTGTTTTTT. J is TRBJ2-2 and V is TRBV3-1; tentative D call: TRBD1 (6 bases). V shed 4 bases and J shed 6 bases, with 15 bases lying between them. The CDR3 is made up of 15 amino acids. Germline CDR1 LGHDT, CDR2 YNNKEL (reference sequence).

V and J are TRBV20-1 and TRBJ2-2; TRBD2 aligns across 10 bases. The CDR3 runs to 15 residues. Germline V gene sequence: CDR1 DFQATT, CDR2 SNEGSKA (reference sequence). The ends lost 3 bases at V and 3 bases at J; junction bases unmatched: 4. The CDR3 spells CSARSLAGDTGELFF. The CDR3, as DNA: TGCAGTGCTAGGTCGCTAGCGGGAGACACCGGGGAGCTGTTTTTT.